This T cell receptor beta chain was identified in a study of cytomegalovirus exposure and HLA in healthy donors. For this clone: Its matching antigen is unknown.

The length of the CDR3 is 16 residues. Trimming at V came to 2 bases and at J to 10 bases, leaving 11 bases not matched to a gene. Germline CDR1 is MGHRA and CDR2 is YSYEKL. PCR employed 60 Vbeta and 13 Jbeta primers. Produced via immunoSEQ multiplex PCR; TCRdb's table is partial and in-frame only. The sample has about 92,000 clones, 81% seen once. General study points: Owing to their indistinguishability, certain V segments, notably TRBV6-2 and TRBV6-3, were excluded. Reports credit the classifier with highly specific, highly sensitive diagnosis of cytomegalovirus status.

The sequencing sample was made of PBMCs. The V gene is TRBV4-1, the J gene TRBJ2-1; 10 positions agree with TRBD2. This clonotype was sampled from a girl between 2 and 10 years old in good health and CMV-seropositive. The CDR3 protein is CASSQLFLAGVGEQFF. Here the CDR3 DNA reads TGCGCCAGCAGCCAATTGTTCCTAGCGGGAGTCGGGGAGCAGTTCTTC.